A single sample gave rise to the 21 T cell receptor beta chains below, sequenced in a study of liver allograft versus peripheral blood T cells. Study background: Transplanted livers held T cell receptor repertoires, and these were compared with repertoires in recipients' peripheral blood.

TCRdb passed the reads through MiXCR, listing each CDR3 protein once. The sample consists of more than 8,500 distinct CDR3 sequences, 26% of them appearing once. The receptors here all came from a human patient who had a liver transplant. Certain T cells may be donor cells from the graft.

To note about this clonotype: This may be a read error: a much more frequent sequence differs by one nucleotide. The conserved phenylalanine or tryptophan normally closing the CDR3 is absent here, so this likely arose from a read error. The chain couples TRBV6-1 to TRBJ2-7; 12 nucleotides match TRBD2. The CDR3 contains 17 residues. Trimming took 4 bases from V and 7 from J; bases not matched to a gene: 14. Germline assignment: CDR1 MNHNS and CDR2 SASEGT. Written as DNA, the CDR3 is TGTGCCAGCAGTGCCCTAGCGGGAGGGTACGGGGGTGAAGAGCAGTACTTA. Its translation is CASSALAGGYGGEEQYL.

V gene TRBV6-1 combines with J gene TRBJ2-4, with D possibly TRBD1 on 6 matching bases. Germline V gives CDR1 MNHNS, CDR2 SASEGT. V was pared by 4 bases and J by 9 bases, with 22 bases between. The CDR3 length is 16 residues. The CDR3 region has the DNA TGTGCCAGCAGTGGAGGGCCAGGGGATCCCGTGGGCATTCAGTACTTC. Its translation is CASSGGPGDPVGIQYF.

The CDR3 DNA sequence: TGTGCCAGCCTCGGACAGGGCACATCTGAAGCTTTCTTT. Translation: CASLGQGTSEAFF. The chain uses TRBV11-2 and TRBJ1-1, with 8 bases lining up with TRBD1. The CDR3 is 13 amino acids. Germline V gene lookup returns CDR1 SGHAT and CDR2 FQNNGV. The V and J ends lost 8 bases and 6 bases, in that order; junction bases with no gene match: 8.

V gene TRBV20-1 combines with J gene TRBJ2-7; 7 bases align to TRBD1. Losses at the gene ends were 5 bases for V and 2 bases for J; bases not matched to a gene: 9. The CDR3 totals 14 residues. From germline, CDR1 is DFQATT and CDR2 SNEGSKA (reference sequence). CDR3 nucleotide sequence: TGCAGTGCTCCCCCACAGGGGCCGACCTACGAGCAGTACTTC. Residues: CSAPPQGPTYEQYF.

In its sample, this clonotype ranks as medium-sized. The chain couples TRBV19 to TRBJ2-3; TRBD1 matches at 11 bases. V lost 11 bases and J lost 3; bases outside the gene matches: 4. CDR1 and CDR2 from the germline V gene are LNHDA and SQIVND (reference sequence). The CDR3 runs to 13 residues. The CDR3 DNA reads TGTGCCGTCCGGGACAGGGGGACAGATACGCAGTATTTT. Translated, it gives CAVRDRGTDTQYF. Combining the CDR3 with reference TRBV19 and TRBJ2-3 gives the whole variable domain DGGITQSPKYLFRKEGQNVTLSCEQNLNHDAMYWYRQDPGQGLRLIYYSQIVNDFQKGDIAEGYSVSREKKESFPLTVTSAQKNPTAFYLCAVRDRGTDTQYFGPGTRLTVL.

The J gene is TRBJ2-7, the V gene TRBV18; 10 bases line up with TRBD1. Germline V gene data show CDR1 as KGHSH and CDR2 as LQKENI. V was clipped by 5 bases and J by 2 bases; unmatched bases: 6. The CDR3 contains 15 residues. The CDR3 loop reads CASSTGTGDPYEQYF. The CDR3 DNA reads TGTGCCAGCTCAACCGGGACAGGGGATCCCTACGAGCAGTACTTC.

This clonotype was recorded a few times. The chain is built from TRBV7-9 and TRBJ2-7; 12 bases fit TRBD1. The CDR3 loop spans 15 amino acids. V lost 5 bases and J lost 5; bases outside the gene matches: 7. Germline V gives CDR1 SEHNR, CDR2 FQNEAQ (reference sequence). CDR3 amino acids: CASSDTGTGGDEQYF. The CDR3 DNA reads TGTGCCAGCAGCGACACCGGGACAGGGGGCGACGAGCAGTACTTC.

V usage is TRBV7-9 and J usage is TRBJ2-3, with 13 positions matching TRBD2. V gave up 3 bases and J gave up 2 bases; unmatched junction bases: 2. Germline-derived CDR1 and CDR2 are SEHNR and FQNEAQ (reference sequence). The length of the CDR3 is 16 residues. DNA of the CDR3: TGTGCCAGCAGCTTGGGACTAGCGGGAAACACAGATACGCAGTATTTT. It translates to CASSLGLAGNTDTQYF.

Within the sample, this clonotype is medium-sized (0.01 to 0.1%). The V call is TRBV5-4, the J call TRBJ1-4, with D tentatively TRBD1 (5 bases). V was pared by 0 bases and J by 4 bases, with 7 bases between. This CDR3 has 14 residues. CDR1 is SGHNT and CDR2 is YYREEE in the germline V gene (reference sequence). The CDR3 nucleotides read TGTGCCAGCAGCTTGGTGGGGGATAATGAAAAACTGTTTTTT. This codes for CASSLVGDNEKLFF.

Within the sample, this clonotype is medium-sized (0.01 to 0.1%). This CDR3 reads CASSEPHRGHYEQYF. The DNA for the CDR3 is TGTGCCAGCAGTGAACCCCACAGGGGGCACTACGAGCAGTACTTC. The rearrangement joins TRBV6-1 to TRBJ2-7; TRBD1 agrees at 9 bases. After removal of 2 bases from V and 3 bases from J, the junction contained 5 bases not matched to a gene. The CDR3 consists of 15 residues. Germline values: CDR1 MNHNS, CDR2 SASEGT.

Relative to its sample, this clonotype is medium-sized (0.01 to 0.1%). The rearrangement links TRBV19 to TRBJ1-2; D remains ambiguous. V shed 1 base and J shed 5 bases, with 14 bases lying between them. CDR1 is LNHDA, CDR2 SQIVND, per germline (reference sequence). The CDR3 length is 15 residues. The CDR3 coding sequence is TGTGCCAGTAGTATAGCCGAAACAGCATCTTATGGCTACACCTTC. Amino acids: CASSIAETASYGYTF.

The CDR3 protein is CASSQDRSYNEQFF. CDR3 coding DNA: TGTGCCAGCAGCCAGGACAGGTCCTACAATGAGCAGTTCTTC. The chain is built from TRBV7-9 and TRBJ2-1, with 7 bases aligning to TRBD1. Germline-derived CDR1 and CDR2 are SEHNR and FQNEAQ (reference sequence). The CDR3 extends over 14 amino acids. With 5 bases clipped from V and 1 base from J, the junction kept 2 bases outside the gene matches.

The chain recombines TRBV7-3 with TRBJ2-2; TRBD1 agrees at 7 bases. V was pared by 3 bases and J by 10 bases, with 5 bases of the junction left unmatched. In germline, CDR1 is SGHTA, CDR2 FQGTGA. The CDR3 extends over 13 amino acids. As DNA, the CDR3 is TGTGCCAGCAGCTTGGCGACAGGGTTGGAGCTGTTTTTT. It encodes CASSLATGLELFF.

The chain carries TRBV20-1 and TRBJ1-1; possible D gene TRBD1, 5 bases. Germline V CDR1 and CDR2: DFQATT, SNEGSKA (reference sequence). The CDR3 has 19 amino acids. The ends were cut back, 0 bases at V and 5 bases at J, with 28 bases in the middle. DNA for the CDR3: TGCAGTGCTAGAGATCGCCCGTCGGGCAGGGTACTAGGTCGGACTGAAGCTTTCTTT. Amino acid sequence: CSARDRPSGRVLGRTEAFF.

This clonotype ranks as medium-sized (0.01 to 0.1%). This chain connects TRBV19 to TRBJ2-2, with D maybe TRBD2 (5 bases). In germline, CDR1 is LNHDA, CDR2 SQIVND (reference sequence). The CDR3 contains 14 residues. V was cut by 1 base and J by 5 bases, with 8 bases left in between. The DNA for the CDR3 is TGTGCCAGTAGTATAGTCCGGGGAACCGGGGAGCTGTTTTTT. Translation: CASSIVRGTGELFF.

The chain combines TRBV12-3 or TRBV12-4 with TRBJ2-1; the match to TRBD1 covers 11 bases. Unmatched junction bases numbered 8, after V lost 4 bases and J lost 6 bases. CDR3 length: 16 amino acids. The CDR3 DNA follows: TGTGCCAGCAGTTCCTCTCTGGGGACAGGGGGCAATGAGCAGTTCTTC. Its translation: CASSSSLGTGGNEQFF.

This clonotype was detected a few times. The genes are TRBV27 and TRBJ1-5, with a weak D call TRBD1 (5 bases). V was shortened by 5 bases and J by 0 bases, with 23 bases between the two germline ends. The CDR3 loop spans 19 amino acids. Germline V gives CDR1 MNHEY, CDR2 SMNVEV (reference sequence). This chain's CDR3 is CASSLFGIPLGHSNQPQHF. The CDR3, as DNA: TGTGCCAGCAGTCTATTCGGGATTCCCCTGGGGCATAGCAATCAGCCCCAGCATTTT.

By frequency in the sample, this clonotype is medium-sized. The rearrangement uses TRBV18 and TRBJ1-6; no clear D gene. Germline CDR1 and CDR2: KGHSH and LQKENI. CDR3 length: 13 amino acids. V lost 7 bases, J lost 7 bases, and 11 bases lay in between. The CDR3 nucleotides are TGTGCCAGCTACGAGGACGGAAATTCACCCCTCCACTTT. It is translated as CASYEDGNSPLHF.

The chain carries TRBV18 and TRBJ1-5; maybe TRBD1 (6 bases). This CDR3 is 16 amino acids long. V lost 0 bases, J lost 2 bases, and 11 bases lay in between. The V gene's germline CDR1 is KGHSH and CDR2 LQKENI. CDR3 in amino acids: CASSPPSGAGNQPQHF. CDR3 nucleotide sequence: TGTGCCAGCTCACCACCGTCGGGGGCTGGCAATCAGCCCCAGCATTTT. The variable domain in full, completed from reference TRBV18 and TRBJ1-5, reads NAGVMQNPRHLVRRRGQEARLRCSPMKGHSHVYWYRQLPEEGLKFMVYLQKENIIDESGMPKERFSAEFPKEGPSILRIQQVVRGDSAAYFCASSPPSGAGNQPQHFGDGTRLSIL.

This clonotype was counted only a few times. The chain recombines TRBV20-1 with TRBJ2-1; D is possibly TRBD2 (6 bases). Trimming removed 0 bases from V and 6 bases from J, with 18 bases in between. Germline values: CDR1 DFQATT, CDR2 SNEGSKA (reference sequence). The CDR3 consists of 16 residues. The CDR3 region has the DNA TGCAGTGCTAGAGATGGGGTCGTCGGGAGTCGCAATGAGCAGTTCTTC. Protein product: CSARDGVVGSRNEQFF.

By share, this clonotype counts as medium-sized (0.01 to 0.1%). This sequence joins TRBV15 and TRBJ1-4; no firm D call. CDR3 length: 15 residues. Per the germline V gene, CDR1 is LNHNV and CDR2 is YYDKDF (reference sequence). V lost 5 bases and J lost 3, with 13 bases in between. The CDR3 region is CATSLAREANEKLFF. CDR3 coding DNA: TGTGCCACCAGCCTCGCAAGAGAGGCTAATGAAAAACTGTTTTTT.